The rows below give T cell receptor beta chains drawn from one sample of a study of OX40 agonist ivuxolimab in advanced cancers. Libraries were prepared by immunoSEQ multiplex PCR; TCRdb keeps only in-frame clonotypes and omits some of them. The sample has around 69,000 clones, 85% seen once. The sample was CD4+ or CD8+ T cells sorted from blood, taken in a trial of the OX40 agonist ivuxolimab. The receptors stem from an adult with an advanced solid tumor such as melanoma, head and neck, liver or kidney cancer. Both conserved end residues are part of each CDR3. The D gene is left open where the match is weak. Part of the rows lack a size; the others show once, few, many or a class for expanded clones.

d_gene: TRBD2; v_gene: TRBV7-2; j_gene: TRBJ2-1; abundance: .; CDR3aa: CASLPGTRIFNEQFF; CDR3nt: TGTGCCAGCCTCCCCGGGACTAGAATATTCAATGAGCAGTTCTTC
d_gene: .; v_gene: TRBV27; j_gene: TRBJ1-1; abundance: .; CDR3aa: CASNREGQEAFF; CDR3nt: TGTGCCAGCAACAGGGAGGGCCAGGAAGCTTTCTTT
d_gene: TRBD1; v_gene: TRBV6-6; j_gene: TRBJ1-1; abundance: .; CDR3aa: CASSKKTGGVPEAFF; CDR3nt: TGTGCCAGCAGTAAGAAAACAGGGGGCGTTCCTGAAGCTTTCTTT
d_gene: .; v_gene: TRBV7-9; j_gene: TRBJ1-2; abundance: .; CDR3aa: CASSPWGGGYGYTF; CDR3nt: TGTGCCAGCAGCCCCTGGGGAGGGGGCTATGGCTACACCTTC
d_gene: .; v_gene: TRBV9; j_gene: TRBJ1-6; abundance: .; CDR3aa: CASSVGITNSPLHF; CDR3nt: TGTGCCAGCAGCGTTGGGATAACAAATTCACCCCTCCACTTT
d_gene: .; v_gene: TRBV6-6; j_gene: TRBJ1-5; abundance: .; CDR3aa: CASSYGSNQPQHF; CDR3nt: TGTGCCAGCAGTTACGGTAGCAATCAGCCCCAGCATTTT
d_gene: .; v_gene: TRBV6-6; j_gene: TRBJ1-1; abundance: once; CDR3aa: CASSYTVVAFF; CDR3nt: TGTGCCAGCAGTTACACAGTTGTGGCTTTCTTT
d_gene: TRBD2; v_gene: TRBV7-6; j_gene: TRBJ2-1; abundance: few; CDR3aa: CASSRGLAGYNEQFF; CDR3nt: TGTGCCAGCAGTCGTGGACTAGCGGGGTACAATGAGCAGTTCTTC
d_gene: .; v_gene: TRBV14; j_gene: TRBJ1-3; abundance: .; CDR3aa: CASSPLQRNTIYF; CDR3nt: TGTGCCAGCAGCCCACTACAGCGGAACACCATATATTTT
d_gene: .; v_gene: TRBV6-1; j_gene: TRBJ2-3; abundance: .; CDR3aa: CASSEAGVWTSTDTQYF; CDR3nt: TGTGCCAGCAGTGAAGCAGGTGTGTGGACTAGCACAGATACGCAGTATTTT
d_gene: TRBD1; v_gene: TRBV7-8; j_gene: TRBJ1-6; abundance: .; CDR3aa: CASRQTGSNSPLHF; CDR3nt: TGTGCCAGCAGGCAGACAGGGAGTAATTCACCCCTCCACTTT
d_gene: .; v_gene: TRBV6-6; j_gene: TRBJ1-1; abundance: .; CDR3aa: CAGSYGALMAEAFF; CDR3nt: TGTGCCGGCAGTTACGGGGCCCTTATGGCTGAAGCTTTCTTT
d_gene: .; v_gene: TRBV5-6; j_gene: TRBJ1-1; abundance: .; CDR3aa: CASSRPPNGDTEAFF; CDR3nt: TGTGCCAGCAGCAGACCCCCGAATGGGGACACTGAAGCTTTCTTT
d_gene: .; v_gene: TRBV9; j_gene: TRBJ2-7; abundance: .; CDR3aa: CASSVATEGEQYF; CDR3nt: TGTGCCAGCAGCGTAGCTACGGAGGGGGAGCAGTACTTC
d_gene: .; v_gene: TRBV4-3; j_gene: TRBJ2-6; abundance: .; CDR3aa: CASSLFIDIVVGANVLTF; CDR3nt: TGCGCCAGCAGCCTCTTTATAGACATAGTGGTTGGGGCCAACGTCCTGACTTTC
d_gene: TRBD2; v_gene: TRBV10-3; j_gene: TRBJ2-6; abundance: .; CDR3aa: CATSSGTAIANVLTF; CDR3nt: TGTGCCACCTCTAGCGGGACCGCGATAGCCAACGTCCTGACTTTC
d_gene: TRBD2; v_gene: TRBV5-1; j_gene: TRBJ2-3; abundance: .; CDR3aa: CASSLERGTQYF; CDR3nt: TGCGCCAGCAGCTTGGAGCGGGGTACGCAGTATTTT
d_gene: .; v_gene: TRBV19; j_gene: TRBJ1-5; abundance: .; CDR3aa: CASSIRPGNQPQHF; CDR3nt: TGTGCCAGTAGTATAAGACCCGGGAATCAGCCCCAGCATTTT
d_gene: .; v_gene: TRBV11-3; j_gene: TRBJ2-7; abundance: .; CDR3aa: CASSSQGRYDEQYF; CDR3nt: TGTGCCAGCAGCTCACAGGGACGTTATGACGAGCAGTACTTC
d_gene: TRBD2; v_gene: TRBV4-2; j_gene: TRBJ2-1; abundance: .; CDR3aa: CASKKEREGWNEQFF; CDR3nt: TGTGCCAGCAAGAAGGAGCGGGAGGGCTGGAATGAGCAGTTCTTC
d_gene: .; v_gene: TRBV6-5; j_gene: TRBJ2-7; abundance: .; CDR3aa: CASSYGRPYEQYF; CDR3nt: TGTGCCAGCAGTTACGGCCGGCCCTACGAGCAGTACTTC
d_gene: TRBD1; v_gene: TRBV6-5; j_gene: TRBJ2-1; abundance: once; CDR3aa: CASSQRQGNEQFF; CDR3nt: TGTGCCAGCAGTCAGCGACAGGGGAATGAGCAGTTCTTC
d_gene: .; v_gene: TRBV6-6; j_gene: TRBJ2-7; abundance: .; CDR3aa: CASSPSAGYEQYF; CDR3nt: TGTGCCAGCAGTCCCTCAGCAGGATACGAGCAGTACTTC
d_gene: .; v_gene: TRBV7-3; j_gene: TRBJ2-7; abundance: .; CDR3aa: CASSPNSGRIYEQYF; CDR3nt: TGTGCCAGCAGCCCAAATAGCGGCAGAATTTACGAGCAGTACTTC
d_gene: .; v_gene: TRBV5-6; j_gene: TRBJ1-5; abundance: .; CDR3aa: CASSLGWGGGQPQHF; CDR3nt: TGTGCCAGCAGCTTGGGGTGGGGTGGGGGCCAGCCCCAGCATTTT
d_gene: TRBD1; v_gene: TRBV6-5; j_gene: TRBJ1-2; abundance: .; CDR3aa: CASGTANYGYTF; CDR3nt: TGTGCCAGCGGGACAGCTAACTATGGCTACACCTTC
d_gene: .; v_gene: TRBV15; j_gene: TRBJ2-5; abundance: .; CDR3aa: CATSRDRSGYQETQYF; CDR3nt: TGTGCCACCAGCAGAGATCGGTCGGGGTACCAAGAGACCCAGTACTTC
d_gene: .; v_gene: TRBV5-1; j_gene: TRBJ1-6; abundance: .; CDR3aa: CASSFYRPGDSPLHF; CDR3nt: TGCGCCAGCAGCTTTTACAGGCCTGGGGATTCACCCCTCCACTTT
d_gene: .; v_gene: TRBV4-3; j_gene: TRBJ2-3; abundance: .; CDR3aa: CASSQEGLFGTDTQYF; CDR3nt: TGCGCCAGCAGCCAAGAAGGTCTCTTCGGCACAGATACGCAGTATTTT
d_gene: .; v_gene: TRBV7-9; j_gene: TRBJ1-2; abundance: .; CDR3aa: CASSLDGYGYTF; CDR3nt: TGTGCCAGCAGCTTGGACGGCTATGGCTACACCTTC
d_gene: TRBD1; v_gene: TRBV18; j_gene: TRBJ2-1; abundance: .; CDR3aa: CASSTGLSYNEQFF; CDR3nt: TGTGCCAGCTCGACAGGGCTTTCCTACAATGAGCAGTTCTTC
d_gene: .; v_gene: TRBV9; j_gene: TRBJ2-5; abundance: .; CDR3aa: CASSVGGETQYF; CDR3nt: TGTGCCAGCAGCGTAGGGGGGGAGACCCAGTACTTC
d_gene: .; v_gene: TRBV29-1; j_gene: TRBJ2-5; abundance: once; CDR3aa: CSVGYTQYF; CDR3nt: TGCAGCGTTGGATACACCCAGTACTTC
d_gene: TRBD1; v_gene: TRBV6-5; j_gene: TRBJ1-2; abundance: .; CDR3aa: CASSYPGGTGGYTF; CDR3nt: TGTGCCAGCAGTTACCCAGGGGGTACGGGGGGCTACACCTTC
d_gene: .; v_gene: TRBV28; j_gene: TRBJ1-4; abundance: .; CDR3aa: CASSFWQGGEKLFF; CDR3nt: TGTGCCAGCAGTTTCTGGCAGGGAGGTGAAAAACTGTTTTTT
d_gene: .; v_gene: TRBV7-2; j_gene: TRBJ1-4; abundance: .; CDR3aa: CASSLVGTTNEKLFF; CDR3nt: TGTGCCAGCAGCTTAGTGGGAACAACTAATGAAAAACTGTTTTTT
d_gene: TRBD1; v_gene: TRBV5-1; j_gene: TRBJ1-2; abundance: .; CDR3aa: CASSPDKGTGPNYGYTF; CDR3nt: TGCGCCAGCAGCCCGGATAAGGGGACAGGGCCAAACTATGGCTACACCTTC
d_gene: TRBD1; v_gene: TRBV20-1; j_gene: TRBJ1-2; abundance: .; CDR3aa: CSVQGNGYTF; CDR3nt: TGCAGTGTACAGGGGAATGGCTACACCTTC
d_gene: TRBD1; v_gene: TRBV19; j_gene: TRBJ2-3; abundance: .; CDR3aa: CASSKGQGATDTQYF; CDR3nt: TGTGCCAGTAGTAAGGGACAGGGGGCCACAGATACGCAGTATTTT
d_gene: TRBD2; v_gene: TRBV27; j_gene: TRBJ2-3; abundance: .; CDR3aa: CASSRMGLAARGSTDTQYF; CDR3nt: TGTGCCAGCAGCCGGATGGGGCTAGCGGCCCGAGGGAGCACAGATACGCAGTATTTT
d_gene: .; v_gene: TRBV11-3; j_gene: TRBJ2-2; abundance: .; CDR3aa: CASSLGSTGQNTGELFF; CDR3nt: TGTGCCAGCAGCTTAGGTTCGACAGGCCAGAACACCGGGGAGCTGTTTTTT
d_gene: .; v_gene: TRBV11-2; j_gene: TRBJ2-1; abundance: .; CDR3aa: CASSPYGRNNEQFF; CDR3nt: TGTGCCAGCAGCCCCTATGGGCGGAACAATGAGCAGTTCTTC
d_gene: .; v_gene: TRBV10-3; j_gene: TRBJ1-1; abundance: once; CDR3aa: CAIREGFGAFF; CDR3nt: TGTGCCATCAGAGAGGGATTTGGGGCTTTCTTT
d_gene: .; v_gene: TRBV7-3; j_gene: TRBJ2-7; abundance: .; CDR3aa: CASSPVGGSHEQYF; CDR3nt: TGTGCCAGCAGCCCGGTAGGGGGATCCCACGAGCAGTACTTC
d_gene: .; v_gene: TRBV9; j_gene: TRBJ2-3; abundance: .; CDR3aa: CASSVGIEATRSTDTQYF; CDR3nt: TGTGCCAGCAGCGTAGGCATAGAGGCCACCCGGAGCACAGATACGCAGTATTTT
d_gene: .; v_gene: TRBV9; j_gene: TRBJ1-6; abundance: once; CDR3aa: CASSVWDGENSPLHF; CDR3nt: TGTGCCAGCAGCGTATGGGACGGGGAAAATTCACCCCTCCACTTT
d_gene: TRBD1; v_gene: TRBV2; j_gene: TRBJ2-7; abundance: .; CDR3aa: CASTWDRGPYEQYF; CDR3nt: TGTGCCAGCACCTGGGACAGGGGGCCCTACGAGCAGTACTTC
d_gene: .; v_gene: TRBV19; j_gene: TRBJ2-5; abundance: .; CDR3aa: CASSRKFQETQYF; CDR3nt: TGTGCCAGTAGTCGGAAGTTCCAAGAGACCCAGTACTTC
d_gene: TRBD1; v_gene: TRBV27; j_gene: TRBJ2-1; abundance: .; CDR3aa: CASSATGTGSYNEQFF; CDR3nt: TGTGCCAGCAGTGCCACCGGGACAGGGTCCTACAATGAGCAGTTCTTC
d_gene: .; v_gene: TRBV7-2; j_gene: TRBJ2-3; abundance: .; CDR3aa: CASIEGPYRGTDTQYF; CDR3nt: TGTGCCAGCATCGAAGGCCCTTACCGGGGCACAGATACGCAGTATTTT
d_gene: .; v_gene: TRBV30; j_gene: TRBJ1-3; abundance: .; CDR3aa: CAWRGGGAGNTIYF; CDR3nt: TGTGCCTGGAGGGGTGGGGGTGCTGGAAACACCATATATTTT
d_gene: .; v_gene: TRBV7-9; j_gene: TRBJ2-7; abundance: .; CDR3aa: CASSLRSPIEQYF; CDR3nt: TGTGCCAGCAGCTTAAGGTCCCCGATCGAGCAGTACTTC